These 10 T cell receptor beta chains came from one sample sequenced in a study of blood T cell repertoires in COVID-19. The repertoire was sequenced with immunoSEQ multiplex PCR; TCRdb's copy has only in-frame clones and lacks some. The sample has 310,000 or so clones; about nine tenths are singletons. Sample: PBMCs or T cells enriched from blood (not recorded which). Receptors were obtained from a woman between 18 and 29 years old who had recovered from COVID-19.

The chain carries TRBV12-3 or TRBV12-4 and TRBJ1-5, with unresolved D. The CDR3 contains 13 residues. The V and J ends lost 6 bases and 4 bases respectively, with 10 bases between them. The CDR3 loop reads CASSFSPNQPQHF. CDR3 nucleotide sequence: TGTGCCAGCAGCTTCTCCCCGAATCAGCCCCAGCATTTT.

This CDR3 reads CASSLAHIGGGVRNEQFF. The CDR3 DNA reads TGTGCCAGCAGCTTAGCTCACATAGGAGGGGGCGTCCGCAATGAGCAGTTCTTC. This sequence joins TRBV7-8 and TRBJ2-1, with D possibly being TRBD1 (7 bases). V dropped 0 bases and J dropped 6 bases, with 21 bases sitting between them. Per the germline V gene, CDR1 is SGHVS and CDR2 is FQNEAQ. The CDR3 totals 18 residues.

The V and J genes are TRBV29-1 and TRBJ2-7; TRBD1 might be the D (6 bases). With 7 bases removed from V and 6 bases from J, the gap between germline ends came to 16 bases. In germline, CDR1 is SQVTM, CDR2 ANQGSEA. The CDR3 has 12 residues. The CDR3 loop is CSARDTPIEQYF. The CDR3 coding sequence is TGCAGCGCCCGGGACACCCCGATCGAGCAGTACTTC.

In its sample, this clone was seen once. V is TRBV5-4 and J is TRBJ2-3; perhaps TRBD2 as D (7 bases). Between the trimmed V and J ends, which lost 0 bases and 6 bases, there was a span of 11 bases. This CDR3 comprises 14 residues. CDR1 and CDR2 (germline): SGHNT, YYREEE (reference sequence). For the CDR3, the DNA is TGTGCCAGCAGCTTGGGGCGGGGGCCGGATACGCAGTATTTT. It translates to CASSLGRGPDTQYF.

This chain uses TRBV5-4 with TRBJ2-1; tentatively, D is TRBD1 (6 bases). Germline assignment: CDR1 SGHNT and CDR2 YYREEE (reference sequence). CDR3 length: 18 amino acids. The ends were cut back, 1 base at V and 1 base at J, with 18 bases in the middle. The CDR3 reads CASSLFWPPGVSYNEQFF. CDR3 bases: TGTGCCAGCAGCTTGTTTTGGCCGCCAGGGGTGTCCTACAATGAGCAGTTCTTC.

The CDR3 nucleotides read TGCGCCAGCAGCCAAGAAGGGAGGGAGGACACTGAAGCTTTCTTT. This codes for CASSQEGREDTEAFF. The rearrangement links TRBV4-1 to TRBJ1-1; D gene unclear. Germline CDR1 reads MGHRA; CDR2 reads YSYEKL. Trimming left V 0 bases short and J 3 bases short, with 11 bases between. This CDR3 is 15 amino acids long.

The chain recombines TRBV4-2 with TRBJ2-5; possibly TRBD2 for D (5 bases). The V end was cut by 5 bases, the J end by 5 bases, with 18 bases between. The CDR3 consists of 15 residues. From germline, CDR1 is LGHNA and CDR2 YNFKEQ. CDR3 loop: CASSGNKVGDETQYF. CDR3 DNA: TGTGCCAGCAGCGGCAATAAAGTGGGAGATGAGACCCAGTACTTC.

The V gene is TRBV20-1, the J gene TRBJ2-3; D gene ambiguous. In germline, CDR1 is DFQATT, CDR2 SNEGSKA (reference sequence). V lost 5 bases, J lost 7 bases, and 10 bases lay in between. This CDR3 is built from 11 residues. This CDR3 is CSASYSNTQYF. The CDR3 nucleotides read TGCAGTGCTTCCTACTCAAATACGCAGTATTTT.

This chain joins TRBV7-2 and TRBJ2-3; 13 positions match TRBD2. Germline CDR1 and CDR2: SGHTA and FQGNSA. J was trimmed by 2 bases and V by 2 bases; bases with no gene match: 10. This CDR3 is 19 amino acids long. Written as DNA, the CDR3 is TGTGCCAGCAGCTTACAGACTAGCGGGGGGACGAAAAACACAGATACGCAGTATTTT. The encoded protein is CASSLQTSGGTKNTDTQYF.

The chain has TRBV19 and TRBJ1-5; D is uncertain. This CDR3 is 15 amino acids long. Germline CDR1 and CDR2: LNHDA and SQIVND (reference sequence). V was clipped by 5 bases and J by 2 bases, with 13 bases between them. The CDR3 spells CASSLGRWGNQPQHF. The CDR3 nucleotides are TGTGCCAGTAGTCTGGGGAGGTGGGGCAATCAGCCCCAGCATTTT.